Below, one T cell receptor beta chain is given with its context. Its antigen is not identified. Generated by immunoSEQ multiplex PCR, the TCRdb table keeps only in-frame clones and is missing some. The sample contains approximately 75,000 clones, around nine tenths of which appear only once. The data derive from a study of T cell responses to AZD1222 COVID-19 vaccine. Study conclusions and caveats: The number of AZD1222 recipients seropositive at baseline was only five to seven.

The TCR originated in an adult who received the AZD1222 COVID-19 vaccine. The specimen was peripheral blood, collected 28 days after the second AZD1222 dose.

The CDR3 coding sequence is TGTGCCAGCAGCGTATCCGGGACAGGGAGGTCCATATATTTT. Residues: CASSVSGTGRSIYF. V usage is TRBV5-4 and J usage is TRBJ1-3, with 9 bases matching TRBD1. From germline, CDR1 is SGHNT and CDR2 YYREEE (reference sequence). This CDR3 region has 14 residues. The V and J ends lost 4 bases and 11 bases, in that order; junction bases with no gene match: 10. Supplemented by reference TRBV5-4 and TRBJ1-3, the full variable domain reads ETGVTQSPTHLIKTRGQQVTLRCSSQSGHNTVSWYQQALGQGPQFIFQYYREEENGRGNFPPRFSGLQFPNYSSELNVNALELDDSALYLCASSVSGTGRSIYFGEGSWLTVV.